This passage covers 4 T cell receptor beta chains from one sample sequenced in a study of blood T cell repertoires in COVID-19. TCRdb keeps only in-frame clones here, not all; method: immunoSEQ multiplex PCR. The sample has about 140,000 clones; around 82% are singletons. Sample: PBMCs or T cells enriched from blood (not recorded which). Receptor source: a man aged 35-49 years with acute COVID-19.

The sample holds many counts of this clone. V gene TRBV19 combines with J gene TRBJ1-3; D gene ambiguous. The CDR3 covers 16 residues. In germline, CDR1 is LNHDA, CDR2 SQIVND (reference sequence). The V end was cut by 7 bases, the J end by 0 bases, with 16 bases between. The CDR3 bases are TGTGCCAGTACCCAGTGGACTTCCAACTCTGGAAACACCATATATTTT. Amino acids: CASTQWTSNSGNTIYF.

This rearrangement joins TRBV24-1 to TRBJ2-1; no clear D. Germline V gene data show CDR1 as KGHDR and CDR2 as SFDVKD. Trimming pared 6 bases from V and 11 bases from J, leaving 16 bases between. This CDR3 comprises 13 residues. In nucleotides, the CDR3 is TGTGCCACCAGTCGTAAGACACTGGAAAAGCAGTTCTTC. As protein: CATSRKTLEKQFF.

This chain joins TRBV6-5 and TRBJ1-2; tentative D call: TRBD1 (5 bases). The CDR3 loop spans 14 amino acids. Trimming removed 6 bases at V and 8 bases at J, with 19 bases between. CDR1 is MNHEY, CDR2 SVGAGI, per germline. CDR3 DNA sequence: TGTGCCAGCAGGTTGAAAGGGGTCTTTCGCGGCTACACCTTC. Its protein is CASRLKGVFRGYTF.

The rearrangement uses TRBV28 and TRBJ1-2, with D unresolved. V lost 2 bases and J lost 6, with 7 bases in between. CDR3 length: 12 amino acids. Looked up from germline, CDR1 is MDHEN and CDR2 is SYDVKM. The chain's CDR3 is CASSLLRDGYTF. The CDR3 DNA follows: TGTGCCAGCAGTTTACTGAGGGATGGCTACACCTTC.